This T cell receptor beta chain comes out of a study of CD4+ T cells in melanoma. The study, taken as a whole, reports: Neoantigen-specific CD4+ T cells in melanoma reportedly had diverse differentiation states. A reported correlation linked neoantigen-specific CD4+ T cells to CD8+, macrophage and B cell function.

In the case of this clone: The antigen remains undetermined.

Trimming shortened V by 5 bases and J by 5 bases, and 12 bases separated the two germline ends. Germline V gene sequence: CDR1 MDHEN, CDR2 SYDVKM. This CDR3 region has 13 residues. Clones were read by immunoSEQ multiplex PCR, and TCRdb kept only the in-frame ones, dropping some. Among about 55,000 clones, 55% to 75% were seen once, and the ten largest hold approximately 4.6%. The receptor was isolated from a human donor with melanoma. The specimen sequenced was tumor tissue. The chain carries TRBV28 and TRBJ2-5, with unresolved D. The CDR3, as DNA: TGTGCCAGCAGTCTCATTTTAGGCGAGACCCAGTACTTC. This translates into CASSLILGETQYF.